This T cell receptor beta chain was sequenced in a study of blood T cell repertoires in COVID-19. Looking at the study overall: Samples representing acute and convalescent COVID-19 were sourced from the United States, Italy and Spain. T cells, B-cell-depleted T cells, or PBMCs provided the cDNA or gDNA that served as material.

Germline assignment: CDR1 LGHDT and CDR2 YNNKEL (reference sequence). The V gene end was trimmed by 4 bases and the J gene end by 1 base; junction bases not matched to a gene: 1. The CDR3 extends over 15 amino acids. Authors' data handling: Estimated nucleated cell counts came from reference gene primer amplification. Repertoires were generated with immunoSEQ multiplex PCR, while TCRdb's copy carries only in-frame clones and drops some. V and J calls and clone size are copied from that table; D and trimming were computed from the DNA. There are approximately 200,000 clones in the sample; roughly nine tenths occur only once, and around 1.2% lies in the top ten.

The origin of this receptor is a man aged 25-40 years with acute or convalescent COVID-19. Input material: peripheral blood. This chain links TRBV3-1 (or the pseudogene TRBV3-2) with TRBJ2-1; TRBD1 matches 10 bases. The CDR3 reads CASSPGQGSYNEQFF. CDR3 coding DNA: TGTGCCAGCAGCCCGGGACAGGGGTCCTACAATGAGCAGTTCTTC.